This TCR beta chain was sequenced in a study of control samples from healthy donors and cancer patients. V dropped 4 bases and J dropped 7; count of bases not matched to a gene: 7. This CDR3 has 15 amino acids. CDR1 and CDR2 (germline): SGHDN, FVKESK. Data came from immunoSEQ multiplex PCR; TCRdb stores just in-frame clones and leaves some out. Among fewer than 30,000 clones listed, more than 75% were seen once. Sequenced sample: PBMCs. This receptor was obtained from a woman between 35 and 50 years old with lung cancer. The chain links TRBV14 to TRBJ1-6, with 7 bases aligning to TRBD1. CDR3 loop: CASSPAGTANSPLHF. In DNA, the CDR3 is TGTGCCAGCAGCCCCGCCGGGACAGCGAATTCACCCCTCCACTTT.